This entry describes one T cell receptor (beta chain). What it recognizes is unknown. The sample originates from a study of T cells after yellow fever vaccination. Whole-study findings and limits: By day 5 rather than day 15, the secondary response had peaked, though it was weaker.

V lost 3 bases, J lost 5 bases, and 11 bases lay in between. This CDR3 is built from 13 residues. Germline CDR1 reads SGDLS; CDR2 reads YYNGEE. The 5'RACE template-switching step produced TCR cDNA and added a universal primer site and UMIs. TCRdb reprocessed the 5' RACE reads via MiXCR and lists one record per CDR3 protein. The sample consists of under 150,000 distinct CDR3 sequences, around 15% of them appearing once. The sample was CD8+ T cells sorted from PBMCs, taken 5 days after the yellow fever booster vaccination. This TCR was recovered from a young man who received the YFV17D yellow fever vaccine. This chain connects TRBV9 to TRBJ1-1; D is possibly TRBD1 (5 bases). CDR3 sequence: CASSGPGRTEAFF. The CDR3 nucleotides read TGTGCCAGCAGCGGTCCGGGGCGGACTGAAGCTTTCTTT.